The 8 T cell receptor beta chains below all came from one sample that was sequenced in a study of blood T cell repertoires in COVID-19. Produced via immunoSEQ multiplex PCR; TCRdb's table is partial and in-frame only. The sample has roughly 66,000 clones, 65% to 90% seen once. Sequencing was performed on peripheral blood. These TCRs come from a man aged 55-75 years with acute or convalescent COVID-19.

The V call is TRBV7-2, the J call TRBJ2-5; TRBD2 matches 8 bases. Germline CDR1 SGHTA, CDR2 FQGNSA. V was pared by 1 base and J by 7 bases, with 14 bases of the junction left unmatched. The CDR3 consists of 17 residues. CDR3 coding DNA: TGTGCCAGCAGCTTAGGTGACGGGACTAGTAGGGGGGCGACCCAGTACTTC. Residues: CASSLGDGTSRGATQYF.

The chain employs TRBV5-6 and TRBJ2-3; 8 nucleotides match TRBD2. This CDR3 region has 15 residues. Germline V gives CDR1 SGHDT, CDR2 YYEEEE. Germline trimming cut 2 bases from V and 6 bases from J; bases unmatched to any gene: 8. CDR3 loop: CASSFTTGGDDTQYF. DNA for the CDR3: TGTGCCAGCAGCTTCACTACCGGGGGGGACGATACGCAGTATTTT.

The rearrangement uses TRBV11-2 and TRBJ2-3; 7 nucleotides align to TRBD2. Trimming removed 4 bases from V and 9 bases from J; junction bases left unmatched: 4. Germline V lookup: CDR1 SGHAT, CDR2 FQNNGV. This CDR3 comprises 12 residues. DNA for the CDR3: TGTGCCAGCAGCTCGGACGGGGGGACGCAGTATTTT. Translated, it gives CASSSDGGTQYF.

V gene TRBV6-2 or TRBV6-3 combines with J gene TRBJ1-4; D remains unclear. Per the germline V gene, CDR1 is MNHEY and CDR2 is SVGEGT. V gave up 6 bases and J gave up 8 bases, with 7 bases separating them. The CDR3 is made up of 11 amino acids. Here the CDR3 reads CASSDTEKLFF. As DNA, the CDR3 is TGTGCCAGCAGCGACACCGAAAAACTGTTTTTT.

This chain uses TRBV19 with TRBJ1-1; D gene uncertain. This CDR3 has 13 residues. Germline CDR1 and CDR2: LNHDA and SQIVND (reference sequence). Trimming took off 7 bases at V and 1 base at J, with 10 bases between the two ends. CDR3 DNA sequence: TGTGCCAGTACCTATCACCAGAACACTGAAGCTTTCTTT. Protein: CASTYHQNTEAFF.

The rearrangement uses TRBV6-4 and TRBJ2-3; tentatively, D is TRBD2 (6 bases). Trimming cost V 6 bases and J 2 bases, with 15 bases left between them. Germline V gene sequence: CDR1 MRHNA, CDR2 SNTAGT. The CDR3 has 15 residues. CDR3 nucleotides: TGTGCCAGCAGGGAGGAGGGGCGCCCCACAGATACGCAGTATTTT. This encodes CASREEGRPTDTQYF.

V is TRBV5-1 and J is TRBJ2-2; TRBD2 matches at 7 bases. The CDR3 has 14 residues. V trimming: 6 bases; J trimming: 1 base; junction bases outside the gene matches: 3. Germline V lookup: CDR1 SGHRS, CDR2 YFSETQ. This CDR3 reads CASNPGGNTGELFF. DNA for the CDR3: TGCGCCAGCAATCCGGGGGGGAACACCGGGGAGCTGTTTTTT.

CDR3 loop: CASSYSTGGAGETQYF. The CDR3 DNA reads as TGTGCCAGCAGTTACTCGACGGGGGGGGCAGGGGAGACCCAGTACTTC. The chain is built from TRBV6-2 or TRBV6-3 and TRBJ2-5; 8 bases are a match to TRBD2. The CDR3 has 16 amino acids. J lost 5 bases, V lost 0 bases, and 8 bases had no gene match. In germline, CDR1 is MNHEY, CDR2 SVGEGT.